Listed here are 3 T cell receptor beta chains from one sample, sequenced in a study of blood T cell repertoires in COVID-19. Data came from immunoSEQ multiplex PCR; TCRdb stores just in-frame clones and leaves some out. The sample yields 150,000 or so clones, 92% seen once. Sequenced: peripheral blood. These receptors were taken from a man in his thirties or forties with COVID-19, enrolled during active disease.

V gene TRBV27 combines with J gene TRBJ2-1, with TRBD1 identical over 7 bases. The CDR3 is made up of 14 amino acids. Trimming at V came to 6 bases and at J to 9 bases, leaving 11 bases not matched to a gene. Germline CDR1 is MNHEY and CDR2 is SMNVEV (reference sequence). The CDR3 here is CASSADNSGGEQFF. The CDR3 nucleotides are TGTGCCAGCAGCGCAGATAACTCAGGGGGTGAGCAGTTCTTC.

This clone showed up just once. The V call is TRBV6-2 or TRBV6-3, the J call TRBJ2-7, with 7 positions matching TRBD1. This CDR3 is built from 17 residues. Germline V gene lookup returns CDR1 MNHEY and CDR2 SVGEGT. The V and J ends lost 4 bases and 5 bases, in that order; junction bases with no gene match: 17. Here the CDR3 DNA reads TGTGCCAGCAGTTCCAGGCGAATCCGGGACAGTCCCCACGAGCAGTACTTC. This codes for CASSSRRIRDSPHEQYF.

This clone was counted once. J is TRBJ2-7 and V is TRBV10-3, with TRBD2 identical over 11 bases. The V gene end was trimmed by 4 bases and the J gene end by 3 bases; junction bases not matched to a gene: 8. Germline assignment: CDR1 ENHRY and CDR2 SYGVKD. The length of the CDR3 is 16 residues. In nucleotides, the CDR3 is TGTGCCATCAGTGGACTAGCGGGAAGGGGGCACTACGAGCAGTACTTC. This gives the protein CAISGLAGRGHYEQYF.